The T cell receptor beta chain described here comes from a study of prognosis after radiotherapy for stage I lung cancer. Two-round multiplex PCR on genomic DNA was the method by which TCR beta CDR3 was amplified. Amplification during the initial PCR round employed primers specific to each TRBV and TRBJ gene. A second round of PCR was carried out using universal primers. TCRdb independently ran MiXCR on the multiplex PCR reads; one entry per CDR3 protein. The data show about 14,000 distinct CDR3 sequences, with less than 35% seen just once and under 15% held by the top ten. Study-level findings and limits: Patients who had metastases reportedly showed TRBV and TRBJ gene usage that varied from that of patients who did not.

Two separate time points each saw a draw of about 6 milliliters of peripheral blood. This clonotype is a singleton in its sample. Antigen specificity is unknown. The sequenced sample was PBMCs, obtained before or after stereotactic body radiation therapy (not recorded which). The TCR sequence derives from a donor aged 50 or older with non-small cell lung cancer.

DNA for the CDR3: TGCGCCAGCAGCTTTTTCAAGGGTACCGGGGAGCTGTTTTTT. It is translated as CASSFFKGTGELFF. The V gene is TRBV5-1, the J gene TRBJ2-2, with D unclear. Between the trimmed V and J ends, which lost 2 bases and 5 bases, there was a span of 10 bases. This CDR3 comprises 14 residues. Germline V gene lookup returns CDR1 SGHRS and CDR2 YFSETQ.